This T cell receptor (beta chain) came from a study of blood T cell repertoires in COVID-19. Study-level background: The samples span acute and convalescent COVID-19 from the United States, Italy and Spain. PBMCs, B-cell-depleted T cells, or T cells were the source of the cDNA or gDNA that made up the material.

Per the germline V gene, CDR1 is KGHSH and CDR2 is LQKENI. The length of the CDR3 is 14 residues. The V and J ends lost 8 bases and 7 bases respectively, with 20 bases between them. Original processing notes: From reference gene primer amplification, estimates of nucleated cell counts were derived. Profiling relied on immunoSEQ multiplex PCR, and the TCRdb table lists in-frame clones only, not all of them. V and J calls plus clone size are reproduced from that table; the DNA served to infer D and trimming. The sample has a few hundred thousand clones; roughly 90% are singletons. The specimen was peripheral blood. The TCR comes from a woman aged 25 to 39 with active or convalescent COVID-19. The chain carries TRBV18 and TRBJ1-2; D call uncertain. The CDR3 is CASQNLAGSGGYTF. CDR3 nucleotides: TGTGCCAGCCAGAATCTCGCGGGGTCGGGTGGCTACACCTTC.